This is a list of T cell receptor beta chains from one sample in a study of blood T cell repertoires in COVID-19. Profiled with immunoSEQ multiplex PCR; TCRdb holds only in-frame clones, not every one. The sample consists of approximately 89,000 clones, around 75% of them appearing once. Sequencing input: peripheral blood. These TCRs come from a man between 65 and 80 years old with COVID-19, enrolled during active disease. Each CDR3 is given with its conserved first and last residue. Fields, in order: D gene, clone size, J gene, V gene, CDR3 DNA, CDR3 protein. A D gene is named only where the DNA matches it firmly. Clone size, where shown, is once, few, many, or a class for clones that have expanded.

TRBD2,-,TRBJ2-1,TRBV4-3,TGCGCCAGCAGCCAACATGCGAGGAATAGCGGGGGGGGAGTCTACAATGAGCAGTTCTTC,CASSQHARNSGGGVYNEQFF
-,-,TRBJ1-6,TRBV7-2,TGTGCCAGCAGCTCCCCGGCAGGGTCCACTTCACCCCTCCACTTT,CASSSPAGSTSPLHF
TRBD2,-,TRBJ2-7,TRBV5-5,TGTGCCAGCAGTAGAAATGTACTAGCGGCCTCCTACGAGCAGTACTTC,CASSRNVLAASYEQYF
-,-,TRBJ2-4,TRBV28,TGTGCCAGCAGTTTAACGTCCCACTCAAACATTCAGTACTTC,CASSLTSHSNIQYF
TRBD2,-,TRBJ2-5,TRBV10-3,TGTGCCGCAGGGCCGGGGGGTATACAAGAGACCCAGTACTTC,CAAGPGGIQETQYF
-,-,TRBJ1-2,TRBV4-3,TGCGCCAGCAGCCAAGAAGTTAGGTCAGGGTATGGCTACACCTTC,CASSQEVRSGYGYTF
-,-,TRBJ1-2,TRBV6-2/TRBV6-3,TGTGCCAGCAGTTCCTGGCAGGGCGGCTATGGCTACACCTTC,CASSSWQGGYGYTF
-,-,TRBJ2-7,TRBV9,TGTGCCAGCAGCCGCGCGACAGCATCCTACGAGCAGTACTTC,CASSRATASYEQYF
-,-,TRBJ2-1,TRBV11-2,TGTGCCAGCAGCCCACAGGCGCTAGAAAGTCATGAGCAGTTCTTC,CASSPQALESHEQFF
TRBD2,once,TRBJ2-1,TRBV5-4,TGTGCCAGCAGCTCGGCGGGTAGCGGGGCTGGCAATGAGCAGTTCTTC,CASSSAGSGAGNEQFF
TRBD2,-,TRBJ2-5,TRBV7-7,TGTGCCAGCAGCCCCGGACTAGCGGGAAGCCAAGAGACCCAGTACTTC,CASSPGLAGSQETQYF
-,once,TRBJ1-1,TRBV27,TGTGCCAGCAGTACAGGGAACACTGAAGCTTTCTTT,CASSTGNTEAFF
-,once,TRBJ1-1,TRBV28,TGTGCCAGCAGTTTAAGATCCTCGTCAGGGCTGGGTCTGAACACTGAAGCTTTCTTT,CASSLRSSSGLGLNTEAFF
-,-,TRBJ2-1,TRBV19,TGTGCCAGTAGTATAGAGGAGGGGCTCTCCTACAATGAGCAGTTCTTC,CASSIEEGLSYNEQFF
-,-,TRBJ2-7,TRBV18,TGTGCCAGCTCACCAAGGCGTGCAGGGTTCTCCTACGAGCAGTACTTC,CASSPRRAGFSYEQYF
TRBD1,-,TRBJ1-5,TRBV6-1,TGTGCCAGCAGTGATCCCGGGACAGGGTATAGCAATCAGCCCCAGCATTTT,CASSDPGTGYSNQPQHF
TRBD2,-,TRBJ2-1,TRBV10-3,TGTGCCATCAGTTCGCGGGAGGCCGTCGATGAGCAGTTCTTC,CAISSREAVDEQFF
TRBD1,-,TRBJ2-1,TRBV10-3,TGTGCCATCAGTGAGTTCGGACAGGGAACAAATGAGCAGTTCTTC,CAISEFGQGTNEQFF
-,-,TRBJ2-5,TRBV7-6,TGTGCCAGCAGCTTGGGGCCAGCCCAAGAGACCCAGTACTTC,CASSLGPAQETQYF
TRBD1,-,TRBJ1-3,TRBV4-3,TGCGCCAGCAGCCAAGATTTCCTGACAGGGAAGTCCTCTGGAAACACCATATATTTT,CASSQDFLTGKSSGNTIYF
TRBD1,-,TRBJ1-3,TRBV29-1,TGCAGCGTTGGACAGGGACGCTCTGGAAACACCATATATTTT,CSVGQGRSGNTIYF
TRBD1,-,TRBJ1-1,TRBV4-2,TGTGCCAGCAGCCCTGGGACAGCTAACACTGAAGCTTTCTTT,CASSPGTANTEAFF
TRBD1,-,TRBJ1-4,TRBV7-9,TGTGCCAGCAGCTTATTAGGGACAGGGGAGGATGAAAAACTGTTTTTT,CASSLLGTGEDEKLFF
-,-,TRBJ2-2,TRBV29-1,TGCAGCGTTGGCAGGGGCACAATGAACACCGGGGAGCTGTTTTTT,CSVGRGTMNTGELFF
TRBD2,-,TRBJ2-1,TRBV4-3,TGCGCCAGCAGCCAAGGAGTAGCGGGGCGGGCCGATGAGCAGTTCTTC,CASSQGVAGRADEQFF
-,few,TRBJ1-1,TRBV9,TGTGCCAGCAAGAAGGGGCATTCGAACACTGAAGCTTTCTTT,CASKKGHSNTEAFF
TRBD1,medium-sized,TRBJ2-7,TRBV4-3,TGCGCCAGCAGCCAAGATGGGACAGGTCCCTACGAGCAGTACTTC,CASSQDGTGPYEQYF
-,few,TRBJ2-2,TRBV7-9,TGTGCCAGCAGCCAAGCGCCGGGACAAGCCGCGAACACCGGGGAGCTGTTTTTT,CASSQAPGQAANTGELFF
TRBD2,-,TRBJ2-1,TRBV3-1/TRBV3-2,TGTGCCAGCAGTTCCAGCGGGGCAACCTACAATGAGCAGTTCTTC,CASSSSGATYNEQFF
TRBD1,-,TRBJ1-6,TRBV18,TGTGCCAGCTCACCACCCCCGGGACAGGGGACACCCCTCCACTTT,CASSPPPGQGTPLHF
TRBD1,few,TRBJ1-1,TRBV12-5,TGTGCTAGTGGTGCGGGACAGGTCCTACTCGGGACTGAAGCTTTCTTT,CASGAGQVLLGTEAFF
TRBD1,-,TRBJ2-7,TRBV3-1/TRBV3-2,TGTGCCAGCAGCCAAGCCCCCGACAGGGCGTCCTCCGAGCAGTACTTC,CASSQAPDRASSEQYF
TRBD1,-,TRBJ1-2,TRBV28,TGTGCCAGCAGGGGACAGGGGAAGAACTATGGCTACACCTTC,CASRGQGKNYGYTF
TRBD2,-,TRBJ2-7,TRBV5-5,TGTGCCAGCAGCTTCTTGCGGGAGTTCTCCTACGAGCAGTACTTC,CASSFLREFSYEQYF
TRBD1,-,TRBJ1-2,TRBV9,TGTGCCAGCAGCGTAGGGGGACAGGGGGCGAGGTATGGCTACACCTTC,CASSVGGQGARYGYTF
TRBD1,-,TRBJ1-2,TRBV7-2,TGTGCCAGCAGCTCTCGACAGGGAGCTAACTATGGCTACACCTTC,CASSSRQGANYGYTF
-,-,TRBJ2-7,TRBV4-1,TGCGCCAGCCGCGCAGGGGGGAACGGCGAGCAGTACTTC,CASRAGGNGEQYF
TRBD1,-,TRBJ2-2,TRBV19,TGTGCCGGGGCGGAGACAGGGCTCACCGGGGAGCTGTTTTTT,CAGAETGLTGELFF
TRBD1,-,TRBJ2-7,TRBV24-1,TGTGCCACCAGTGGGACAGGCCCATCCTACGAGCAGTACTTC,CATSGTGPSYEQYF
-,-,TRBJ2-6,TRBV7-8,TGTGCCACCCTCCCTGCAGACAGGGGGGCCAACGTCCTGACTTTC,CATLPADRGANVLTF
-,-,TRBJ1-2,TRBV19,TGTGCCAGTAGCCCGGACACTTTTTATGGCTACACCTTC,CASSPDTFYGYTF
-,-,TRBJ1-1,TRBV15,TGTGCCACCAGCAGATCGGGACTGGGTGGGGGGGGCACTGAAGCTTTCTTT,CATSRSGLGGGGTEAFF
TRBD2,few,TRBJ2-7,TRBV11-2,TGTGCCAGCAGCTTAGACTTACTAGCGGGTAGAGGTGGCGAGCAGTACTTC,CASSLDLLAGRGGEQYF
TRBD2,-,TRBJ2-5,TRBV7-2,TGTGCCAGCAGCTTATCGGGGAGGGCCGCGGAGACCCAGTACTTC,CASSLSGRAAETQYF
TRBD1,-,TRBJ1-1,TRBV10-3,TGTGCCATCAGTGAGGGGACAGGGAGAGAAGCTTTCTTT,CAISEGTGREAFF
-,-,TRBJ2-2,TRBV29-1,TGCAGCGTTATACGGGACATTAACACCGGGGAGCTGTTTTTT,CSVIRDINTGELFF
TRBD1,-,TRBJ1-4,TRBV14,TGTGCCAGCAGCCGTATACAGGGGCCTAATGAAAAACTGTTTTTT,CASSRIQGPNEKLFF
-,-,TRBJ2-7,TRBV12-3/TRBV12-4,TGTGCCAGCAGTTTTGGGGCTACCTACGAGCAGTACTTC,CASSFGATYEQYF
-,-,TRBJ1-2,TRBV7-8,TGTGCCAGCAGCCCCCTCGAGGCGGCGTTCCCAGCTAACTATGGCTACACCTTC,CASSPLEAAFPANYGYTF
TRBD1,-,TRBJ1-2,TRBV5-6,TGTGCCAGCAGCTTGATCGGGACAGACTTTAACTATGGCTACACCTTC,CASSLIGTDFNYGYTF
-,-,TRBJ2-2,TRBV27,TGTGCCAGCAGTTTCTGGGCAACCGGGGAGCTGTTTTTT,CASSFWATGELFF
-,once,TRBJ1-6,TRBV28,TGTGCCAGCAGTTTGAAGGGGTCCTATAATTCACCCCTCCACTTT,CASSLKGSYNSPLHF
-,-,TRBJ2-1,TRBV7-2,TGTGCCAGCAGCCAAGCCAATGAGCAGTTCTTC,CASSQANEQFF
TRBD2,-,TRBJ2-2,TRBV7-8,TGTGCCAGCAGCTTACTGGGACTAGCGGGAACCGGGGAGCTGTTTTTT,CASSLLGLAGTGELFF
-,-,TRBJ2-4,TRBV28,TGTGCCAGTCAGAGGGCGGCCAAAAACATTCAGTACTTC,CASQRAAKNIQYF